The source of this T cell receptor (beta chain) is a study of control samples from healthy donors and cancer patients. V dropped 1 base and J dropped 9; count of bases not matched to a gene: 20. The CDR3 spans 20 residues. The germline V gene encodes CDR1 MNHEY and CDR2 SVGEGT. Assay: immunoSEQ multiplex PCR; the TCRdb copy retains only in-frame clones and omits some. The sample yields about 93,000 clones, about 87% seen once. The chain has TRBV6-2 or TRBV6-3 and TRBJ2-1; TRBD2 agrees at 11 bases. This receptor was identified in a woman in her seventies in good health. The sequenced sample was blood. Here the CDR3 DNA reads TGTGCCAGCAGTTACTTCGGACTAGCGGGTTCTAACCAGGAACAATTTGAGCAGTTCTTC. Translated, it gives CASSYFGLAGSNQEQFEQFF.